This entry lists 14 T cell receptor beta chains sequenced from one sample in a study of human T cells and chemical hapten exposure. TCRdb called the RACE reads again in MiXCR, with one record for every CDR3 protein. The sample lists about 52,000 distinct CDR3 sequences, approximately 10% occurring once. Documented time point: patch test 1, 2 weeks after DPC sensitization. Treatment defined: therapeutic diphenylcyclopropenone sensitization with weekly scalp DPC. Total RNA came from unfractionated whole blood. The source material was whole blood, sampled in connection with sensitization to the hapten diphenylcyclopropenone (DPC). These receptors were obtained from a woman aged 40-49 years with alopecia areata. Some clones in this sample may be carry-over from other donors' samples.

This clonotype was counted ten times or more. This chain joins TRBV12-3 or TRBV12-4 and TRBJ1-1; TRBD1 matches 7 bases. This CDR3 has 12 residues. Germline trimming cut 6 bases from V and 11 bases from J; bases unmatched to any gene: 9. The CDR3 sequence: CASSYPGTAAFF. The DNA of the CDR3 is TGTGCCAGCAGCTACCCCGGGACAGCGGCTTTCTTT.

Relative to its sample, this clonotype is medium-sized. The chain joins TRBV5-5 to TRBJ2-5, with a possible D match to TRBD2 (5 bases). This CDR3 comprises 13 residues. CDR1 and CDR2 (germline): SGHKS, YYEKEE (reference sequence). V was shortened by 1 base and J by 3 bases, with 7 bases between the two germline ends. The CDR3 loop reads CASSLPGKETQYF. The CDR3 DNA sequence: TGTGCCAGCAGCTTGCCGGGGAAAGAGACCCAGTACTTC. The entire variable domain, with the rest obtained from reference TRBV5-5 and TRBJ2-5, is as follows: DAGVTQSPTHLIKTRGQQVTLRCSPISGHKSVSWYQQVLGQGPQFIFQYYEKEERGRGNFPDRFSARQFPNYSSELNVNALLLGDSALYLCASSLPGKETQYFGPGTRLLVL.

In this sample, this clonotype turned up a few times. V is TRBV20-1 and J is TRBJ2-3; 10 bases align to TRBD2. V shed 1 base and J 6 bases; nucleotides not matched to a gene: 4. The CDR3 is 14 residues long. Germline V gene lookup returns CDR1 DFQATT and CDR2 SNEGSKA (reference sequence). This chain's CDR3 is CSARVGTSVDTQYF. The CDR3 nucleotides are TGCAGTGCTAGAGTTGGGACTAGCGTCGATACGCAGTATTTT.

The table lists this clonotype with a few counts. The chain recombines TRBV28 with TRBJ2-1; 7 nucleotides agree with TRBD1. The CDR3 loop spans 15 amino acids. V lost 2 bases, J lost 2 bases, and 3 bases stayed unmatched. CDR1 MDHEN and CDR2 SYDVKM come from the germline V gene. The DNA for the CDR3 is TGTGCCAGCAGTTTAGCCGGGACAGCCTACAATGAGCAGTTCTTC. It translates to CASSLAGTAYNEQFF.

This clonotype was seen at least ten times. The rearrangement uses TRBV7-9 and TRBJ1-5; 7 bases are a match to TRBD1. The V gene's germline CDR1 is SEHNR and CDR2 FQNEAQ (reference sequence). There are 18 residues in the CDR3. V dropped 4 bases and J dropped 1; count of bases not matched to a gene: 13. CDR3 protein: CASSSTQTGPLSNQPQHF. In nucleotides, the CDR3 is TGTGCCAGCAGCTCAACCCAGACAGGGCCGCTGAGCAATCAGCCCCAGCATTTT. Combining the CDR3 with reference TRBV7-9 and TRBJ1-5 gives the whole variable domain DTGVSQNPRHKITKRGQNVTFRCDPISEHNRLYWYRQTLGQGPEFLTYFQNEAQLEKSRLLSDRFSAERPKGSFSTLEIQRTEQGDSAMYLCASSSTQTGPLSNQPQHFGDGTRLSIL.

By share, this clonotype counts as medium-sized. The chain has TRBV28 and TRBJ2-1, with D perhaps TRBD2 (5 bases). Germline-derived CDR1 and CDR2 are MDHEN and SYDVKM. CDR3 length: 13 residues. The chain's CDR3 is CQTRGRLYNEQFF. The CDR3 nucleotides are TGTCAAACCCGAGGGCGGCTGTACAATGAGCAGTTCTTC. Full variable domain (missing parts from reference TRBV28 and TRBJ2-1): DVKVTQSSRYLVKRTGEKVFLECVQDMDHENMFWYRQDPGLGLRLIYFSYDVKMKEKGDIPEGYSVSREKKERFSLILESASTNQTSMYLCQTRGRLYNEQFFGPGTRLTVL.

This clonotype was seen many times. The chain is built from TRBV7-7 and TRBJ2-5; D remains unclear. Germline-derived CDR1 and CDR2 are SSHAT and FNYEAQ (reference sequence). The CDR3 is 15 residues long. Deletions cut 5 bases from V and 1 base from J, with 14 bases between. In DNA, the CDR3 is TGTGCCAGCAGCCAAGAGGTTTCATTCCAAGAGACCCAGTACTTC. It yields the protein CASSQEVSFQETQYF.

This sequence joins TRBV6-2 or TRBV6-3 and TRBJ2-2, with 8 bases lining up with TRBD2. CDR1 MNHEY and CDR2 SVGEGT come from the germline V gene. The V and J ends lost 2 bases and 2 bases, in that order; junction bases with no gene match: 10. The CDR3 has 18 residues. In DNA, the CDR3 is TGTGCCAGCAGTTACGGAACTAGCGGCTACATTAACACCGGGGAGCTGTTTTTT. It is translated as CASSYGTSGYINTGELFF.

The chain couples TRBV18 to TRBJ2-5; no firm D call. This CDR3 is 14 amino acids long. Germline lookup yields CDR1 KGHSH and CDR2 LQKENI. V was cut by 2 bases and J by 0 bases, with 7 bases left in between. CDR3 protein: CASSPVVDQETQYF. The CDR3 DNA follows: TGTGCCAGCTCACCAGTTGTAGACCAAGAGACCCAGTACTTC.

This clonotype came up many times. The V gene is TRBV28, the J gene TRBJ2-7, with D possibly being TRBD2 (6 bases). The CDR3 totals 14 residues. V was pared by 5 bases and J by 2 bases, with 13 bases between. Germline lookup yields CDR1 MDHEN and CDR2 SYDVKM. The chain's CDR3 is CASSATGGPYEQYF. CDR3 nucleotides: TGTGCCAGCAGTGCGACCGGAGGGCCCTACGAGCAGTACTTC.

A few counts support this clonotype. The chain links TRBV23-1 to TRBJ2-1, with TRBD2 identical over 11 bases. TRBV23-1 is recorded as an ORF, its role being uncertain. CDR3 length: 15 residues. The junction had 3 bases not matched to a gene; V was cut back by 0 bases and J by 8 bases. CDR3 sequence reads: CASSQSLAGDHEQFF. CDR3 nucleotide sequence: TGCGCCAGCAGTCAATCACTAGCGGGAGACCATGAGCAGTTCTTC.

This clonotype was observed many times. The chain combines TRBV5-1 with TRBJ1-2, with D possibly being TRBD1 (5 bases). The CDR3 has 14 amino acids. Trimming removed 4 bases from V and 3 bases from J, with 13 bases in between. Looked up from germline, CDR1 is SGHRS and CDR2 is YFSETQ. The CDR3 region has the DNA TGCGCCAGCAGCGTCGGGGGATACGACTATGGCTACACCTTC. Translated, it gives CASSVGGYDYGYTF.

The chain employs TRBV29-1 and TRBJ2-7, with unresolved D. This CDR3 is built from 10 residues. Trimming shortened V by 7 bases and J by 5 bases, and 9 bases separated the two germline ends. The germline V gene encodes CDR1 SQVTM and CDR2 ANQGSEA. CDR3: CSALYDEQYF. The CDR3 DNA follows: TGCAGCGCTTTGTATGACGAGCAGTACTTC.

This clonotype was seen ten or more times. The V and J genes are TRBV7-7 and TRBJ2-3; D is unclear. The ends were cut back, 5 bases at V and 1 base at J, with 13 bases in the middle. The CDR3 sequence is 15 residues long. Germline V CDR1 and CDR2: SSHAT, FNYEAQ (reference sequence). The CDR3 region has the DNA TGTGCCAGCAGCCTCGGACCGGAAGGCACAGATACGCAGTATTTT. Translation gives CASSLGPEGTDTQYF. Drawing the rest from reference TRBV7-7 and TRBJ2-3, the complete variable domain is GAGVSQSPRYKVTKRGQDVTLRCDPISSHATLYWYQQALGQGPEFLTYFNYEAQPDKSGLPSDRFSAERPEGSISTLTIQRTEQRDSAMYRCASSLGPEGTDTQYFGPGTRLTVL.